The clone carrying this T cell receptor (beta chain) turned up a few times. The antigen remains undetermined. Researchers partitioned CD4+ cells into CD45RA+ naive and CD45RA-negative memory subsets. The entry originates in a study of shared clonotypes between healthy human individuals. Whole-study findings and limits: Naive subsets, compared against memory subsets, generally had larger estimated richness values.

Profiled with immunoSEQ multiplex PCR; TCRdb holds only in-frame clones, not every one. The sample carries about a million clones, 60% to 85% recorded once. Material: memory CD4+ T cells from PBMCs. Subset: CD45RA-negative fraction. This sequence was found in a man aged 18 to 30 in good health. Some clones in this sample may be carry-over from other donors' samples.

CDR3 coding DNA: TGTGCCAGTAGTATAGAGCCCAGGCTAGGGTATGGCTACACCTTC. It codes for CASSIEPRLGYGYTF. The chain is built from TRBV19 and TRBJ1-2, with D uncertain. CDR3 length: 15 residues. Trimming took 0 bases from V and 5 from J, leaving 13 bases between them. In germline, CDR1 is LNHDA, CDR2 SQIVND (reference sequence).